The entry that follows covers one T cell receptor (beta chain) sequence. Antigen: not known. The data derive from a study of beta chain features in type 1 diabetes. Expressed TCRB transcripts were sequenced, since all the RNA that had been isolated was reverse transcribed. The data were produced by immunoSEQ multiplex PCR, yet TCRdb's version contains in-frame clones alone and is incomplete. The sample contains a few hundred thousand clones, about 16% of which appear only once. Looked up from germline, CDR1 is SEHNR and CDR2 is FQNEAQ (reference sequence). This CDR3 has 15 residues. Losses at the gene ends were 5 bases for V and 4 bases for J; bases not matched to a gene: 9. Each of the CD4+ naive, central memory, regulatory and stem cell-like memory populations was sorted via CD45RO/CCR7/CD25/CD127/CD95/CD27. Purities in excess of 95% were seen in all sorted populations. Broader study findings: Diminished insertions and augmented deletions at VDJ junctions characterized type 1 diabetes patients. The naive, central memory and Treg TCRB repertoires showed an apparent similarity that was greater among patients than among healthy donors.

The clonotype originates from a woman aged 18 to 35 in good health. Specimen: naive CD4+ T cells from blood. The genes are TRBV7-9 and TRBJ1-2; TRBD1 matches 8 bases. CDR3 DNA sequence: TGTGCCAGCAGCGCTCCCGGACAGGGAACCTATGGCTACACCTTC. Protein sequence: CASSAPGQGTYGYTF.